Below, 32 T cell receptor beta chains from the same sample are listed, as sequenced in a study of blood T cell repertoires in COVID-19. TCRdb's table, derived via immunoSEQ multiplex PCR, lists solely in-frame clones and lacks some. The data contain under 250,000 clones, roughly 82% of them singletons. Sequencing was carried out using peripheral blood. Receptors originate from a man older than 75 with acute or convalescent COVID-19.

The rearrangement joins TRBV2 to TRBJ2-1, with 7 bases matching TRBD2. Germline assignment: CDR1 SNHLY and CDR2 FYNNEI. Trimming removed 5 bases from V and 8 bases from J; junction bases left unmatched: 3. This CDR3 spans 12 amino acids. The CDR3 DNA is TGTGCCAGCAGTACTAGCGATTATGAGCAGTTCTTC. This codes for CASSTSDYEQFF. Supplemented by reference TRBV2 and TRBJ2-1, the full variable domain reads EPEVTQTPSHQVTQMGQEVILRCVPISNHLYFYWYRQILGQKVEFLVSFYNNEISEKSEIFDDQFSVERPDGSNFTLKIRSTKLEDSAMYFCASSTSDYEQFFGPGTRLTVL.

The CDR3 reads CASQDRAGQPQHF. As DNA, the CDR3 is TGTGCCAGCCAGGACAGGGCGGGTCAGCCCCAGCATTTT. V gene TRBV2 combines with J gene TRBJ1-5; 8 bases align to TRBD1. V shed 8 bases, J shed 6 bases, and the junction held 6 bases outside the gene matches. Germline V gene data show CDR1 as SNHLY and CDR2 as FYNNEI. CDR3 length equals 13 residues.

The J gene is TRBJ2-3, the V gene TRBV19; 12 nucleotides agree with TRBD2. Looked up from germline, CDR1 is LNHDA and CDR2 is SQIVND (reference sequence). The CDR3 has 18 residues. Trimming removed 4 bases from V and 3 bases from J; junction bases left unmatched: 11. The CDR3 nucleotides are TGTGCCAGTAGTAGGGCTAGCGGGAGGGAACCCTTTACAGATACGCAGTATTTT. It encodes CASSRASGREPFTDTQYF.

This chain uses TRBV5-1 with TRBJ2-3; 9 bases agree with TRBD1. This CDR3 is 14 amino acids long. V lost 4 bases, J lost 0 bases, and 0 bases stayed unmatched. The V gene's germline CDR1 is SGHRS and CDR2 YFSETQ. CDR3 in DNA: TGCGCCAGCAGCGGACAGGGGAGCACAGATACGCAGTATTTT. As protein: CASSGQGSTDTQYF.

V gene TRBV24-1 combines with J gene TRBJ2-5; D perhaps matches TRBD1 (6 bases). V shed 4 bases and J shed 1 base, with 9 bases lying between them. The CDR3 sequence is 14 residues long. Per the germline V gene, CDR1 is KGHDR and CDR2 is SFDVKD. The CDR3 here is CATSEQGPQETQYF. DNA for the CDR3: TGTGCCACCAGTGAACAGGGCCCCCAAGAGACCCAGTACTTC.

The chain recombines TRBV5-1 with TRBJ2-7; D might be TRBD2 (7 bases). The CDR3 contains 14 residues. V lost 3 bases, J lost 3 bases, and 13 bases lay in between. From germline, CDR1 is SGHRS and CDR2 YFSETQ. The chain's CDR3 is CASSSQGGGYEQYF. In nucleotides, the CDR3 is TGCGCCAGCAGCTCGCAAGGGGGGGGCTACGAGCAGTACTTC. Together with reference TRBV5-1 and TRBJ2-7, the CDR3 gives the full variable domain: KAGVTQTPRYLIKTRGQQVTLSCSPISGHRSVSWYQQTPGQGLQFLFEYFSETQRNKGNFPGRFSGRQFSNSRSEMNVSTLELGDSALYLCASSSQGGGYEQYFGPGTRLTVT.

The J gene is TRBJ2-1, the V gene TRBV11-2, with TRBD2 as a possible D gene (5 bases). V dropped 2 bases and J dropped 4 bases, with 15 bases sitting between them. The CDR3 extends over 16 amino acids. CDR1 and CDR2 (germline): SGHAT, FQNNGV. The CDR3 sequence: CASSLKVGDPYNEQFF. CDR3 bases: TGTGCCAGCAGCTTAAAGGTCGGGGATCCTTACAATGAGCAGTTCTTC.

The chain carries TRBV3-1 (or the pseudogene TRBV3-2) and TRBJ1-6; no firm D call. The CDR3 is 17 amino acids. The V gene lost 2 bases and the J gene lost 2 bases, with 13 bases spanning the gap. Per the germline V gene, CDR1 is LGHDT and CDR2 is YNNKEL (reference sequence). The CDR3: CASSQFDPGAYNSPLHF. CDR3 DNA: TGTGCCAGCAGCCAATTTGACCCCGGGGCCTATAATTCACCCCTCCACTTT.

The chain employs TRBV5-5 and TRBJ2-4; D ambiguous. This CDR3 has 16 residues. Germline V gives CDR1 SGHKS, CDR2 YYEKEE (reference sequence). V was shortened by 3 bases and J by 0 bases, with 13 bases between the two germline ends. The DNA of the CDR3 is TGTGCCAGCAGCTCCCTATTATCGGTAGCCAAAAACATTCAGTACTTC. Translating it yields CASSSLLSVAKNIQYF.

The rearrangement links TRBV19 to TRBJ2-2, with TRBD1 as a possible D gene (5 bases). The germline gives CDR1 LNHDA, CDR2 SQIVND (reference sequence). V shed 4 bases and J shed 6 bases, with 18 bases lying between them. This CDR3 spans 16 amino acids. The CDR3 coding sequence is TGTGCCAGTAGTACTTTGGACCGAGCCAGGGCCGGGGAGCTGTTTTTT. Encoded protein: CASSTLDRARAGELFF. Complete variable domain (other parts from reference TRBV19 and TRBJ2-2): DGGITQSPKYLFRKEGQNVTLSCEQNLNHDAMYWYRQDPGQGLRLIYYSQIVNDFQKGDIAEGYSVSREKKESFPLTVTSAQKNPTAFYLCASSTLDRARAGELFFGEGSRLTVL.

This chain links TRBV6-2 or TRBV6-3 with TRBJ1-2; 7 bases fit TRBD1. Germline assignment: CDR1 MNHEY and CDR2 SVGEGT. This CDR3 region has 14 residues. The trim removed 5 bases at V and 1 base at J, leaving 4 bases unmatched. CDR3 nucleotides: TGTGCCAGCAGTGACACAGGGGTTAACTATGGCTACACCTTC. Its protein product is CASSDTGVNYGYTF.

The rearrangement joins TRBV18 to TRBJ1-1; D might be TRBD1 (6 bases). The CDR3 sequence is 14 residues long. Trimming shortened V by 2 bases and J by 10 bases, and 17 bases separated the two germline ends. Germline values: CDR1 KGHSH, CDR2 LQKENI. CDR3 amino acids: CASSPAGGPRTAFF. In nucleotides, the CDR3 is TGTGCCAGCTCACCAGCCGGGGGGCCCCGAACAGCTTTCTTT.

V usage is TRBV2 and J usage is TRBJ1-2; TRBD1 is a possible D gene (5 bases). V lost 1 base and J lost 4, with 7 bases in between. The CDR3 loop spans 13 amino acids. Per germline, CDR1 SNHLY and CDR2 FYNNEI. The CDR3 nucleotides read TGTGCCAGCAGTGAAGGACAGTTCTATGGCTACACCTTC. Amino acids: CASSEGQFYGYTF.

V and J are TRBV4-3 and TRBJ1-2; D gene uncertain. The V and J ends lost 0 bases and 2 bases respectively, with 10 bases between them. The germline CDR1 and CDR2 sequences are LGHNA and YSLEER. The CDR3 consists of 15 residues. The CDR3 sequence: CASSQDFTGNYGYTF. CDR3 sequence (DNA): TGCGCCAGCAGCCAAGATTTCACGGGAAACTATGGCTACACCTTC.

The chain combines TRBV5-1 with TRBJ1-2; D is unclear. Trimming removed 3 bases from V and 6 bases from J, with 18 bases in between. CDR1 is SGHRS and CDR2 is YFSETQ in the germline V gene. The CDR3 sequence is 15 residues long. The CDR3 DNA reads as TGCGCCAGCAGCTCTTCCGAGGGCAGAGGTCATGGCTACACCTTC. This codes for CASSSSEGRGHGYTF.

V and J are TRBV7-2 and TRBJ1-1; D is unclear. V lost 1 base to trimming and J lost 1 base, with 10 bases between them. Per germline, CDR1 SGHTA and CDR2 FQGNSA. CDR3 length: 15 residues. The CDR3 is CASSLVAGQNTEAFF. The CDR3 DNA reads TGTGCCAGCAGCTTAGTTGCAGGCCAGAACACTGAAGCTTTCTTT.

The gene calls are TRBV24-1 and TRBJ2-3, with D unresolved. This CDR3 is built from 11 residues. V dropped 5 bases and J dropped 4 bases, with 3 bases sitting between them. Germline CDR1 and CDR2: KGHDR and SFDVKD. In DNA form, the CDR3 reads TGTGCCACCAGTGCGGCAGATACGCAGTATTTT. This sequence encodes CATSAADTQYF.

This chain links TRBV6-6 with TRBJ1-6; 9 bases agree with TRBD1. The CDR3 runs 15 residues. The J segment lost 7 bases and the V segment lost 4 bases, leaving 5 bases of the junction unmatched. Germline V gives CDR1 MNHNY, CDR2 SVGAGI (reference sequence). The CDR3 region is CASSFSGTGNSPLHF. The CDR3 region has the DNA TGTGCCAGCAGTTTCTCCGGGACAGGGAATTCACCCCTCCACTTT.

The rearrangement links TRBV4-1 to TRBJ2-1; possible D gene TRBD1, 5 bases. This CDR3 comprises 16 residues. Germline CDR1 MGHRA, CDR2 YSYEKL. V was trimmed by 3 bases and J by 5 bases, leaving 17 bases between them. CDR3 region: CASSQGRTEPNNEQFF. The CDR3 DNA reads as TGCGCCAGCAGCCAGGGGCGGACGGAGCCCAACAATGAGCAGTTCTTC.

The chain recombines TRBV5-5 with TRBJ1-1; D possibly corresponds to TRBD1 (6 bases). Trimming pared 1 base from V and 6 bases from J, leaving 10 bases between. This CDR3 spans 13 amino acids. Looked up from germline, CDR1 is SGHKS and CDR2 is YYEKEE (reference sequence). CDR3 bases: TGTGCCAGCAGCTTGCAGGGGTTCGCTGAAGCTTTCTTT. Its translation is CASSLQGFAEAFF.

The V and J genes are TRBV25-1 and TRBJ1-4; unclear D gene. This CDR3 spans 14 amino acids. Germline V gene data show CDR1 as MGHDK and CDR2 as SYGVNS. The V gene lost 8 bases and the J gene lost 2 bases, with 12 bases spanning the gap. The DNA of the CDR3 is TGTGCCAGCTCGAGGTCACGGACTAATGAAAAACTGTTTTTT. Protein: CASSRSRTNEKLFF.

The DNA for the CDR3 is TGTGCCAGCAGCTTACTACCAGCGGGAGGGTCATACAATGAGCAGTTCTTC. Protein product: CASSLLPAGGSYNEQFF. The gene calls are TRBV7-3 and TRBJ2-1, with TRBD2 matching over 10 bases. The CDR3 has 17 residues. Germline V gives CDR1 SGHTA, CDR2 FQGTGA. Germline trimming cut 2 bases from V and 4 bases from J; bases unmatched to any gene: 8.

CDR3 amino acids: CASSLRGRRSSEKLFF. The CDR3 DNA follows: TGTGCCAGCAGTTTACGGGGTCGACGCTCATCTGAAAAACTGTTTTTT. The J gene is TRBJ1-4, the V gene TRBV27, with unresolved D. Germline V gene lookup returns CDR1 MNHEY and CDR2 SMNVEV (reference sequence). V was cut by 2 bases and J by 7 bases, with 17 bases left in between. The CDR3 contains 16 residues.

The chain has TRBV4-1 and TRBJ2-7; 10 bases line up with TRBD2. Germline V gene data show CDR1 as MGHRA and CDR2 as YSYEKL. This CDR3 is 15 amino acids long. V gave up 2 bases and J gave up 3 bases; unmatched junction bases: 4. The CDR3 DNA reads as TGCGCCAGCAGCCAATACGAGCGGGGGGGCTACGAGCAGTACTTC. Its translation: CASSQYERGGYEQYF.

V gene TRBV6-5 combines with J gene TRBJ1-6; D is ambiguous. The ends were cut back, 7 bases at V and 10 bases at J, with 17 bases in the middle. Germline V CDR1 and CDR2: MNHEY, SVGAGI. The CDR3 is made up of 14 amino acids. In nucleotides, the CDR3 is TGTGCCAGCACCCTGCGGGGAGGGAACTCACCCCTCCACTTT. This gives the protein CASTLRGGNSPLHF.

V usage is TRBV3-1 (or the pseudogene TRBV3-2) and J usage is TRBJ2-2; 9 nucleotides match TRBD1. The CDR3 totals 15 residues. V shed 4 bases, J shed 8 bases, and the junction held 8 bases outside the gene matches. CDR1 LGHDT and CDR2 YNNKEL come from the germline V gene (reference sequence). The CDR3 loop is CASSLHGTGFGELFF. The CDR3 coding sequence is TGTGCCAGCAGCCTCCATGGGACAGGGTTTGGGGAGCTGTTTTTT.

V is TRBV28 and J is TRBJ1-5; maybe TRBD1 (5 bases). Trimming removed 5 bases from V and 1 base from J, with 9 bases in between. The CDR3 is 14 residues long. Germline lookup yields CDR1 MDHEN and CDR2 SYDVKM. The CDR3 loop reads CASSLEGSNQPQHF. The DNA for the CDR3 is TGTGCCAGCAGTCTGGAGGGGAGCAATCAGCCCCAGCATTTT. Full variable domain (outside the CDR3, taken from reference TRBV28 and TRBJ1-5): DVKVTQSSRYLVKRTGEKVFLECVQDMDHENMFWYRQDPGLGLRLIYFSYDVKMKEKGDIPEGYSVSREKKERFSLILESASTNQTSMYLCASSLEGSNQPQHFGDGTRLSIL.

CDR3 loop: CATSRDKGGNQPQHF. The CDR3 bases are TGTGCCACCAGCAGAGATAAGGGCGGGAATCAGCCCCAGCATTTT. The V and J genes are TRBV15 and TRBJ1-5; D is unresolved. The CDR3 is made up of 15 amino acids. CDR1 and CDR2 from the germline V gene are LNHNV and YYDKDF (reference sequence). V lost 0 bases to trimming and J lost 4 bases, with 10 bases between them.

This sequence joins TRBV5-1 and TRBJ2-3; 7 nucleotides agree with TRBD1. With V trimmed by 1 base and J by 1 base, 12 bases remained unmatched. From germline, CDR1 is SGHRS and CDR2 YFSETQ. The CDR3 contains 18 residues. The CDR3 protein is CASSLTGEMRSGTDTQYF. The CDR3 nucleotides are TGCGCCAGCAGCTTGACAGGGGAGATGAGGTCGGGCACAGATACGCAGTATTTT. The full variable domain, with the rest looked up from reference TRBV5-1 and TRBJ2-3, is KAGVTQTPRYLIKTRGQQVTLSCSPISGHRSVSWYQQTPGQGLQFLFEYFSETQRNKGNFPGRFSGRQFSNSRSEMNVSTLELGDSALYLCASSLTGEMRSGTDTQYFGPGTRLTVL.

The J gene is TRBJ1-2, the V gene TRBV6-5, with D possibly TRBD1 on 5 matching bases. Trimming removed 2 bases at V and 4 bases at J, with 11 bases between. Germline CDR1 MNHEY, CDR2 SVGAGI. The CDR3 is 14 amino acids. CDR3: CASSYATGIYGYTF. The CDR3 DNA is TGTGCCAGCAGTTACGCAACAGGAATCTATGGCTACACCTTC.

The chain has TRBV29-1 and TRBJ2-5; TRBD2 aligns across 7 bases. V shed 7 bases and J 0 bases; nucleotides not matched to a gene: 5. Germline loops: CDR1 SQVTM, CDR2 ANQGSEA. The CDR3 covers 13 residues. The CDR3 DNA sequence: TGCAGCGCGGGACTACCCTACCAAGAGACCCAGTACTTC. It translates to CSAGLPYQETQYF.

The chain is built from TRBV6-1 and TRBJ2-1; TRBD2 might be the D (7 bases). V lost 0 bases to trimming and J lost 7 bases, with 13 bases between them. Looked up from germline, CDR1 is MNHNS and CDR2 is SASEGT. CDR3 size: 15 residues. CDR3 amino acids: CASSEAGRGGNEQFF. Here the CDR3 DNA reads TGTGCCAGCAGTGAAGCGGGCAGGGGAGGGAATGAGCAGTTCTTC.